Detailed here is one T cell receptor beta chain. This record belongs to a study of blood T cell repertoires in COVID-19. Across the whole study: Whether acute or convalescent, the COVID-19 samples came from the United States, Italy and Spain.

Trimming shortened V by 0 bases and J by 4 bases, and 9 bases separated the two germline ends. This CDR3 spans 14 amino acids. Germline CDR1 LGHNA, CDR2 YSLEER. Original methodology: Counts of nucleated cells, estimated from reference gene primer amplification, were obtained. TCRdb's copy holds only in-frame clones and misses some; the assay was immunoSEQ multiplex PCR. D and trimming come from the DNA, and the V and J calls and clone size come from that table. The sample shows 45,000 to 50,000 clones, over 80% of them seen only once. The V gene is TRBV4-3, the J gene TRBJ1-2; D is unresolved. The sequence derives from a man aged 70 or older with acute or convalescent COVID-19. Material: peripheral blood. The CDR3 is CASSQDPASYGYTF. In DNA, the CDR3 is TGCGCCAGCAGCCAAGATCCCGCGAGCTATGGCTACACCTTC.